Sequencing of this T cell receptor beta chain was carried out in a study of shared clonotypes between healthy human individuals. For the study at large: CD8 memory received one plate per donor, CD8 naive two, CD4 memory three and CD4 naive three. General study findings and limits: Memory subsets generally showed smaller estimated richness than naive subsets did.

Every subset's genomic DNA went evenly onto several immunoSEQ plates. The protocol was immunoSEQ multiplex PCR, while the TCRdb copy is restricted to in-frame clones and leaves out a portion. The data contain roughly 2.2 million clones, more than 85% of them singletons. The CDR3 has 14 amino acids. Germline V gives CDR1 SGDLS, CDR2 YYNGEE. Trimming cost V 8 bases and J 8 bases; bases outside gene matches: 10. Note on this clone: The antigen is undetermined.

The specimen sequenced was naive CD4+ T cells from PBMCs. Subset reported: CD45RA+ positively selected. The origin of this receptor is a man between 18 and 29 years old in good health. Some clones in this sample may be carry-over from other donors' samples. This chain joins TRBV9 and TRBJ2-1, with TRBD2 matching 10 bases. The DNA for the CDR3 is TGTGCCAGTGGGGCCCGGACTAGCGGAGATGAGCAGTTCTTC. Translation gives CASGARTSGDEQFF. The whole variable domain, filled in from reference TRBV9 and TRBJ2-1, reads DSGVTQTPKHLITATGQRVTLRCSPRSGDLSVYWYQQSLDQGLQFLIQYYNGEERAKGNILERFSAQQFPDLHSELNLSSLELGDSALYFCASGARTSGDEQFFGPGTRLTVL.